The 9 T cell receptor beta chains in this list originate from one sample, sequenced in a study of blood T cell repertoires in COVID-19. Here immunoSEQ multiplex PCR was the method, and the copy in TCRdb shows in-frame clones only, minus some. The repertoire has 140,000 to 150,000 clones, around 83% of them found once; the top ten carry roughly 5.5%. Sequenced: PBMCs or T cells enriched from blood (not recorded which). These receptors were collected from a woman in her forties or fifties who had been exposed to COVID-19.

The chain uses TRBV5-1 and TRBJ2-6; TRBD1 matches at 8 bases. The length of the CDR3 is 20 residues. CDR1 is SGHRS and CDR2 is YFSETQ in the germline V gene. With V trimmed by 1 base and J by 0 bases, 12 bases remained unmatched. This CDR3 is CASSLTGQGALGSGANVLTF. CDR3 in DNA: TGCGCCAGCAGCTTGACCGGACAGGGCGCGTTGGGCTCTGGGGCCAACGTCCTGACTTTC. The variable domain in full, with the rest retrieved from reference TRBV5-1 and TRBJ2-6, is KAGVTQTPRYLIKTRGQQVTLSCSPISGHRSVSWYQQTPGQGLQFLFEYFSETQRNKGNFPGRFSGRQFSNSRSEMNVSTLELGDSALYLCASSLTGQGALGSGANVLTFGAGSRLTVL.

This sequence joins TRBV7-9 and TRBJ1-5; the D gene is possibly TRBD1 (6 bases). V was shortened by 5 bases and J by 3 bases, with 11 bases between the two germline ends. The CDR3 covers 14 residues. Germline loops: CDR1 SEHNR, CDR2 FQNEAQ (reference sequence). CDR3 coding DNA: TGTGCCAGCAGCCTAGGACAGTACAATCAGCCCCAGCATTTT. Encoded protein: CASSLGQYNQPQHF. The full variable domain, in which reference TRBV7-9 and TRBJ1-5 provide the parts outside the CDR3, is DTGVSQNPRHKITKRGQNVTFRCDPISEHNRLYWYRQTLGQGPEFLTYFQNEAQLEKSRLLSDRFSAERPKGSFSTLEIQRTEQGDSAMYLCASSLGQYNQPQHFGDGTRLSIL.

The J gene is TRBJ2-7, the V gene TRBV7-2; TRBD1 matches 7 bases. There are 15 residues in the CDR3. Germline CDR1 reads SGHTA; CDR2 reads FQGNSA. V lost 0 bases, J lost 4 bases, and 6 bases stayed unmatched. In DNA form, the CDR3 reads TGTGCCAGCAGCTTAGCGCGAGGGGGCAGATACGAGCAGTACTTC. As protein: CASSLARGGRYEQYF.

This clone was counted between two and nine times. The chain has TRBV7-8 and TRBJ2-5; TRBD1 matches 9 bases. The CDR3 covers 16 residues. CDR1 is SGHVS and CDR2 is FQNEAQ in the germline V gene. Losses at the gene ends were 5 bases for V and 7 bases for J; bases not matched to a gene: 14. CDR3 sequence reads: CASSRNLRQGVRTQYF. The CDR3 nucleotides read TGTGCCAGCAGCCGGAACTTACGACAGGGGGTGCGGACCCAGTACTTC.

The count of this clone is one. The rearrangement joins TRBV5-6 to TRBJ1-1, with 9 bases aligning to TRBD1. CDR1 and CDR2 (germline): SGHDT, YYEEEE. This CDR3 region has 16 residues. Trimming at V came to 3 bases and at J to 2 bases, leaving 8 bases not matched to a gene. CDR3 sequence reads: CASSSGQGSRNTEAFF. The DNA of the CDR3 is TGTGCCAGCAGCTCCGGACAGGGGAGTAGAAACACTGAAGCTTTCTTT.

This rearrangement joins TRBV9 to TRBJ1-1; TRBD1 is a possible D gene (5 bases). V lost 2 bases to trimming and J lost 1 base, with 9 bases between them. The CDR3 is 14 amino acids. The germline V gene has CDR1 SGDLS and CDR2 YYNGEE. The CDR3 sequence: CASSVNGGNTEAFF. The CDR3 DNA reads as TGTGCCAGCAGCGTCAACGGGGGGAACACTGAAGCTTTCTTT.

The sample holds one count of this clone. The chain combines TRBV30 with TRBJ1-4; D ambiguous. Germline assignment: CDR1 GTSNPN and CDR2 SVGIG (reference sequence). CDR3 length: 13 amino acids. V lost 2 bases and J 4 bases, leaving 8 bases between the germline ends. In DNA, the CDR3 is TGTGCCTGGAGTAACCGAGATAATGAAAAACTGTTTTTT. Encoded protein: CAWSNRDNEKLFF.

CDR3 sequence reads: CATSRLSGGSEKLFF. The CDR3 nucleotides are TGTGCCACCAGCAGGTTATCTGGAGGCTCCGAAAAACTGTTTTTT. V usage is TRBV15 and J usage is TRBJ1-4; unclear D gene. This CDR3 is 15 amino acids long. Trimming took off 3 bases at V and 8 bases at J, with 16 bases between the two ends. Per the germline V gene, CDR1 is LNHNV and CDR2 is YYDKDF (reference sequence).

As to this clone: Other DNA sequences in this specimen translate into the identical CDR3. V and J are TRBV19 and TRBJ1-3; D unresolved. With 1 base removed from V and 4 bases from J, the gap between germline ends came to 8 bases. The CDR3 contains 14 residues. CDR1 and CDR2 (germline): LNHDA, SQIVND (reference sequence). The CDR3 protein is CASSIGGSGNTIYF. The CDR3 DNA follows: TGTGCCAGTAGTATAGGAGGGTCCGGAAACACCATATATTTT.